Presented here are 30 T cell receptor beta chains from one specimen sequenced in a study of control samples from healthy donors and cancer patients. Sequenced by immunoSEQ multiplex PCR; TCRdb stores in-frame clones only, minus some. Of approximately 69,000 clones in the sample, roughly 87% are singletons; the top ten hold around 5.1%. Sequenced sample: PBMCs. These receptors were obtained from a man aged 55 to 69 with colorectal cancer.

The chain joins TRBV5-1 to TRBJ2-4; D perhaps matches TRBD1 (6 bases). Trimming removed 6 bases from V and 8 bases from J, with 15 bases in between. The V gene's germline CDR1 is SGHRS and CDR2 YFSETQ. The CDR3 sequence is 13 residues long. The CDR3 region is CASNDVGADIQYF. CDR3 nucleotide sequence: TGCGCCAGCAACGACGTGGGGGCGGACATTCAGTACTTC.

The chain recombines TRBV10-3 with TRBJ2-1, with 11 bases that match TRBD2. CDR3 length: 15 amino acids. Germline V gene sequence: CDR1 ENHRY, CDR2 SYGVKD. The trim removed 6 bases at V and 8 bases at J, leaving 9 bases unmatched. The CDR3 is CAISTSGGLTDEQFF. As DNA, the CDR3 is TGTGCCATCAGCACTAGCGGGGGCCTTACCGATGAGCAGTTCTTC.

This chain uses TRBV6-2 or TRBV6-3 with TRBJ1-1; the D is unclear. In germline, CDR1 is MNHEY, CDR2 SVGEGT. The CDR3 is 13 amino acids. Between the trimmed V and J ends, which lost 0 bases and 5 bases, there was a span of 7 bases. The CDR3 coding sequence is TGTGCCAGCAGTTACTCGACTGGAACTGAAGCTTTCTTT. Amino acids: CASSYSTGTEAFF.

This chain links TRBV7-6 with TRBJ2-7; 7 nucleotides agree with TRBD1. Germline V gives CDR1 SGHVS, CDR2 FNYEAQ. The V segment lost 5 bases and the J segment 3 bases; nucleotides outside the gene matches: 4. This CDR3 is 13 amino acids long. The CDR3 spells CASSTRQGYEQYF. For the CDR3, the DNA is TGTGCCAGCAGCACCCGACAGGGCTACGAGCAGTACTTC.

The table lists this clone with a few counts. The chain couples TRBV12-3 or TRBV12-4 to TRBJ2-1; D gene unclear. The V and J ends lost 0 bases and 5 bases respectively, with 5 bases between them. This CDR3 region has 13 residues. The CDR3 DNA is TGTGCCAGCAGTTTAGCGTCCAACAATGAGCAGTTCTTC. It encodes CASSLASNNEQFF.

In regard to this clone: The same CDR3 also results from other DNA sequences found in this sample. The V gene is TRBV9, the J gene TRBJ1-6; tentatively, D is TRBD1 (5 bases). V lost 0 bases to trimming and J lost 7 bases, with 5 bases between them. Per the germline V gene, CDR1 is SGDLS and CDR2 is YYNGEE. The CDR3 totals 13 residues. The CDR3 spells CASSVGGNSPLHF. The CDR3 nucleotides are TGTGCCAGCAGCGTAGGGGGCAATTCACCCCTCCACTTT.

This clone was detected only a few times. The J gene is TRBJ1-1, the V gene TRBV6-5; no clear D. The CDR3 is made up of 13 amino acids. The germline CDR1 and CDR2 sequences are MNHEY and SVGAGI. The ends were cut back, 3 bases at V and 7 bases at J, with 12 bases in the middle. The CDR3 DNA is TGTGCCAGCAGTTATTGGGGAAAAGGTGAAGCTTTCTTT. It translates to CASSYWGKGEAFF.

V usage is TRBV7-9 and J usage is TRBJ2-5, with a weak D call TRBD2 (6 bases). Germline CDR1 reads SEHNR; CDR2 reads FQNEAQ (reference sequence). Trimming removed 9 bases from V and 5 bases from J, with 10 bases in between. The CDR3 is made up of 11 amino acids. The CDR3 sequence is CASWEDETQYF. The CDR3 region has the DNA TGTGCCAGTTGGGAGGACGAGACCCAGTACTTC.

The CDR3 nucleotides are TGCAGCGTCGTAGGTCCAGGGATGAATCAGCCCCAGCATTTT. Translating gives CSVVGPGMNQPQHF. The genes are TRBV29-1 and TRBJ1-5, with D perhaps matching TRBD1 (5 bases). The CDR3 has 14 amino acids. Looked up from germline, CDR1 is SQVTM and CDR2 is ANQGSEA. V was clipped by 6 bases and J by 4 bases, with 16 bases between them.

V gene TRBV4-3 combines with J gene TRBJ2-7; no reliable D call. Germline CDR1 and CDR2: LGHNA and YSLEER. This CDR3 comprises 12 residues. V lost 5 bases and J lost 2, with 7 bases in between. The CDR3 is CASSFRPYEQYF. The CDR3 DNA reads TGCGCCAGCAGCTTCAGGCCCTACGAGCAGTACTTC.

The table lists this clone with a count of one. The rearrangement joins TRBV9 to TRBJ1-2, with D tentatively TRBD1 (6 bases). The V gene lost 2 bases and the J gene lost 8 bases, with 13 bases spanning the gap. The CDR3 is 13 residues long. CDR1 and CDR2 (germline): SGDLS, YYNGEE. CDR3 coding DNA: TGTGCCAGCAGCGTCTTGGGGGCGTGGGGCTACACCTTC. Translation: CASSVLGAWGYTF.

This rearrangement joins TRBV5-1 to TRBJ1-2, with D unresolved. The CDR3 sequence is 15 residues long. The V and J ends lost 0 bases and 1 base respectively, with 10 bases between them. Germline assignment: CDR1 SGHRS and CDR2 YFSETQ. CDR3 region: CASSLGSEGNYGYTF. The CDR3 DNA reads as TGCGCCAGCAGCTTGGGGTCGGAGGGTAACTATGGCTACACCTTC.

The rearrangement joins TRBV6-5 to TRBJ2-3; D is uncertain. Deletions cut 6 bases from V and 1 base from J, with 14 bases between. Germline V gene data show CDR1 as MNHEY and CDR2 as SVGAGI. The CDR3 runs to 15 residues. The CDR3 loop reads CASSADRVGTDTQYF. DNA of the CDR3: TGTGCCAGCAGCGCCGACCGGGTCGGCACAGATACGCAGTATTTT.

DNA for the CDR3: TGTGCCAGCAGTGAGGTCCGGCGAGAGACCCAGTACTTC. This sequence encodes CASSEVRRETQYF. The chain is built from TRBV6-1 and TRBJ2-5; no clear D. The CDR3 is 13 amino acids. CDR1 and CDR2 from the germline V gene are MNHNS and SASEGT. Trimming shortened V by 3 bases and J by 4 bases, and 9 bases separated the two germline ends.

The chain uses TRBV12-3 or TRBV12-4 and TRBJ1-4, with D possibly matching TRBD1 (5 bases). CDR3 size: 12 residues. Trimming removed 1 base at V and 10 bases at J, with 7 bases between. In nucleotides, the CDR3 is TGTGCCAGCAGTTTAGGCGACAGAAAACTGTTTTTT. Protein: CASSLGDRKLFF.

The chain employs TRBV7-9 and TRBJ1-6, with 9 nucleotides matching TRBD1. The ends lost 5 bases at V and 8 bases at J; junction bases unmatched: 10. Germline V gives CDR1 SEHNR, CDR2 FQNEAQ (reference sequence). This CDR3 comprises 16 residues. The CDR3 DNA sequence: TGTGCCAGCAGCCACCCCGGGACAGGGATAGATTCACCCCTCCACTTT. Its translation is CASSHPGTGIDSPLHF.

With respect to this clone: Within the sample, other DNA sequences also encode this same CDR3. J is TRBJ2-3 and V is TRBV5-6; D is unclear. V lost 4 bases and J lost 3, with 6 bases in between. Germline V gene sequence: CDR1 SGHDT, CDR2 YYEEEE. The CDR3 is 12 amino acids. CDR3 bases: TGTGCCAGCAGCCTGAATACAGATACGCAGTATTTT. This sequence encodes CASSLNTDTQYF.

This clone was seen a handful of times. V and J are TRBV5-5 and TRBJ2-7; tentatively, D is TRBD2 (5 bases). Per the germline V gene, CDR1 is SGHKS and CDR2 is YYEKEE (reference sequence). The CDR3 runs to 17 residues. Trimming stripped 0 bases from V and 5 bases from J, with 21 bases between. The CDR3 region is CASSLAVLLEGKNEQYF. The CDR3 region has the DNA TGTGCCAGCAGCTTGGCCGTACTTCTTGAGGGCAAAAACGAGCAGTACTTC.

The chain couples TRBV4-1 to TRBJ2-7, with a possible D match to TRBD1 (5 bases). This CDR3 is built from 14 residues. V was trimmed by 0 bases and J by 2 bases, leaving 8 bases between them. The V gene's germline CDR1 is MGHRA and CDR2 YSYEKL. CDR3 residues: CASSQDSQAYEQYF. As DNA, the CDR3 is TGCGCCAGCAGCCAAGATTCACAGGCCTACGAGCAGTACTTC.

The count of this clone is one. The chain employs TRBV5-5 and TRBJ2-7; 8 positions match TRBD1. The germline V gene has CDR1 SGHKS and CDR2 YYEKEE (reference sequence). Trimming cost V 2 bases and J 0 bases; bases outside gene matches: 4. CDR3 length equals 15 residues. Written as DNA, the CDR3 is TGTGCCAGCAGCTTCCGACAGGGGCCCTCCTACGAGCAGTACTTC. Protein product: CASSFRQGPSYEQYF.

This rearrangement joins TRBV5-4 to TRBJ2-5; 12 bases are a match to TRBD2. After removal of 4 bases from V and 3 bases from J, the junction contained 7 bases not matched to a gene. The CDR3 length is 16 residues. Per the germline V gene, CDR1 is SGHNT and CDR2 is YYREEE (reference sequence). CDR3 nucleotides: TGTGCCAGCAGCGCACTAGCGGGGGGTTCGGAAGAGACCCAGTACTTC. Translation: CASSALAGGSEETQYF.

This clone was seen a single time. This sequence joins TRBV6-5 and TRBJ1-2; D is uncertain. The germline gives CDR1 MNHEY, CDR2 SVGAGI. The CDR3 spans 15 residues. V was pared by 2 bases and J by 4 bases, with 14 bases between. CDR3 sequence: CASSYHRREGYGYTF. CDR3 coding DNA: TGTGCCAGCAGTTACCACCGACGGGAGGGCTATGGCTACACCTTC.

The genes are TRBV2 and TRBJ1-5, with a possible D match to TRBD1 (6 bases). Trimming left V 2 bases short and J 3 bases short, with 17 bases between. CDR1 is SNHLY, CDR2 FYNNEI, per germline. CDR3 size: 17 residues. In nucleotides, the CDR3 is TGTGCCAGCAGTGAAAGGGGGGGGCGTTCCATCAATCAGCCCCAGCATTTT. Its translation is CASSERGGRSINQPQHF.

This clone has only a few counts. The gene calls are TRBV28 and TRBJ2-1; no clear D gene. Germline CDR1 is MDHEN and CDR2 is SYDVKM. Trimming removed 2 bases from V and 0 bases from J, with 11 bases in between. The CDR3 has 16 amino acids. The CDR3 coding sequence is TGTGCCAGCAGTTTAGATCTGGGGAACTCCTACAATGAGCAGTTCTTC. It codes for CASSLDLGNSYNEQFF.

This clone has a single count. The genes are TRBV12-5 and TRBJ2-5; no clear D. The CDR3 loop spans 14 amino acids. In germline, CDR1 is LGHNT, CDR2 FRNRAP. Between the trimmed V and J ends, which lost 0 bases and 4 bases, there was a span of 9 bases. The CDR3 DNA reads as TGTGCTAGTGGTTTGGTGTGGGATACAGAGACCCAGTACTTC. It translates to CASGLVWDTETQYF. Based on the CDR3 plus reference TRBV12-5 and TRBJ2-5, the full variable domain is DARVTQTPRHKVTEMGQEVTMRCQPILGHNTVFWYRQTMMQGLELLAYFRNRAPLDDSGMPKDRFSAEMPDATLATLKIQPSEPRDSAVYFCASGLVWDTETQYFGPGTRLLVL.

The J gene is TRBJ2-1, the V gene TRBV10-2; 7 nucleotides line up with TRBD2. V was clipped by 0 bases and J by 6 bases; unmatched bases: 5. CDR1 and CDR2 from the germline V gene are WSHSY and SAAADI. The CDR3 sequence is 15 residues long. The CDR3 region is CASSESRGGGNEQFF. DNA of the CDR3: TGCGCCAGCAGTGAGTCGCGGGGCGGGGGCAATGAGCAGTTCTTC.

The chain links TRBV7-2 to TRBJ1-2, with 7 positions matching TRBD1. This CDR3 contains 12 residues. Germline-derived CDR1 and CDR2 are SGHTA and FQGNSA. V gave up 8 bases and J gave up 8 bases; unmatched junction bases: 8. The CDR3 nucleotides read TGTGCCAGCCCGGAGGGGGCTCGGGGCTACACCTTC. Its translation is CASPEGARGYTF.

The J gene is TRBJ2-3, the V gene TRBV6-5, with D tentatively TRBD2 (5 bases). Germline CDR1 MNHEY, CDR2 SVGAGI. The CDR3 is 14 amino acids. V was cut by 9 bases and J by 2 bases, with 15 bases left in between. The CDR3 region is CASRGVDYTDTQYF. The CDR3 DNA reads TGTGCCAGTCGGGGAGTAGATTACACAGATACGCAGTATTTT.

The CDR3 spells CASSPPGYTASYEQYF. The CDR3 coding sequence is TGTGCCAGCAGTCCACCTGGATACACCGCGTCCTACGAGCAGTACTTC. This rearrangement joins TRBV28 to TRBJ2-7; D gene ambiguous. Germline assignment: CDR1 MDHEN and CDR2 SYDVKM. The CDR3 is made up of 16 amino acids. V lost 5 bases and J 1 base, leaving 18 bases between the germline ends.

The chain employs TRBV5-1 and TRBJ2-1; 8 bases match TRBD2. The CDR3 extends over 13 amino acids. CDR1 is SGHRS and CDR2 is YFSETQ in the germline V gene. Trimming took 4 bases from V and 6 from J; bases not matched to a gene: 3. The CDR3 loop is CASSEAGGNEQFF. CDR3 coding DNA: TGCGCCAGCAGCGAGGCGGGGGGCAATGAGCAGTTCTTC. The full variable domain, with the rest looked up from reference TRBV5-1 and TRBJ2-1, is KAGVTQTPRYLIKTRGQQVTLSCSPISGHRSVSWYQQTPGQGLQFLFEYFSETQRNKGNFPGRFSGRQFSNSRSEMNVSTLELGDSALYLCASSEAGGNEQFFGPGTRLTVL.